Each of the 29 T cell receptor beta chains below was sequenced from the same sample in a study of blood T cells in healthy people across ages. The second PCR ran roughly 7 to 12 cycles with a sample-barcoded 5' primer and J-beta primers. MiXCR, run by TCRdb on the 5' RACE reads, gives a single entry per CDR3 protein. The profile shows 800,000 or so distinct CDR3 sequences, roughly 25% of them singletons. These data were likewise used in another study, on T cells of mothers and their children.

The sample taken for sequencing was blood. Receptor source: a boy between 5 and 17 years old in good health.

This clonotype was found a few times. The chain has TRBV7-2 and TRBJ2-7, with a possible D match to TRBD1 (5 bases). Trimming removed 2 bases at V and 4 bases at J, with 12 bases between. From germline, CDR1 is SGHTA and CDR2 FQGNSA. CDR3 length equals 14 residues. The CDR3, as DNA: TGTGCCAGCAGCTTACTACAGGTCGGGTACGAGCAGTACTTC. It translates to CASSLLQVGYEQYF.

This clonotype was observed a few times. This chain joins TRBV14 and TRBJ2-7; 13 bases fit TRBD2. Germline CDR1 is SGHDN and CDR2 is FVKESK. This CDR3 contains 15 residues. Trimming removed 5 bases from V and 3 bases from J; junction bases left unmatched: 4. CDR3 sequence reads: CASSIGLAGVYEQYF. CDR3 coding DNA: TGTGCCAGCAGCATAGGACTAGCGGGAGTCTACGAGCAGTACTTC.

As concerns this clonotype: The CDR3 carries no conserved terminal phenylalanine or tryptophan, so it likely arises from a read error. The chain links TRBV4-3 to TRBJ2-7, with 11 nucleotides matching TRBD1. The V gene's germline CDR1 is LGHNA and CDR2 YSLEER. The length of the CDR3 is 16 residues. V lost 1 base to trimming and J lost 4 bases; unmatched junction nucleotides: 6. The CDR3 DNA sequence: TGCGCCAGCAGCCAAGTACTAGGGACAGGGGGATACGAGCAGTACCTC. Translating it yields CASSQVLGTGGYEQYL.

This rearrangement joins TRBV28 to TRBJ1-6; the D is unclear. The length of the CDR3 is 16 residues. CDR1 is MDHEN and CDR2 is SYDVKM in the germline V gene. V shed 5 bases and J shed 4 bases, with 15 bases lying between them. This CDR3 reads CASSPSGVMYNSPLHF. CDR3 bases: TGTGCCAGCAGTCCATCAGGAGTCATGTATAATTCACCCCTCCACTTT.

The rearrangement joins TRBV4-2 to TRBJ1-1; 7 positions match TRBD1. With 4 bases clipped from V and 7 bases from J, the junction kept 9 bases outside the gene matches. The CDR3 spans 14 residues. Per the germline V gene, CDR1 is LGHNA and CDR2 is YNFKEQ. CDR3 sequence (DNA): TGTGCCAGCAGCCGAGCCTCTGACAGGGTTGAAGCTTTCTTT. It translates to CASSRASDRVEAFF.

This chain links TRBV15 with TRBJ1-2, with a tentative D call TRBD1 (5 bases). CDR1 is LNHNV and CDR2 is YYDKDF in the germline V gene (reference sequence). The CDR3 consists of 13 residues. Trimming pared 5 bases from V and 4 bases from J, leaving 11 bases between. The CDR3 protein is CATSRGDSYGYTF. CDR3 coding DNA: TGTGCCACCAGCCGAGGAGACAGCTATGGCTACACCTTC.

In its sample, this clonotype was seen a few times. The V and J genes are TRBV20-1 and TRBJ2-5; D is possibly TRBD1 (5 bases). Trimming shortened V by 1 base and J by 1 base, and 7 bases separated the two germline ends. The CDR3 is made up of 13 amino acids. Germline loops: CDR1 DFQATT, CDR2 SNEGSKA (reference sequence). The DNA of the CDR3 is TGCAGTGCTAGAGTAACAGGCCAAGAGACCCAGTACTTC. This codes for CSARVTGQETQYF.

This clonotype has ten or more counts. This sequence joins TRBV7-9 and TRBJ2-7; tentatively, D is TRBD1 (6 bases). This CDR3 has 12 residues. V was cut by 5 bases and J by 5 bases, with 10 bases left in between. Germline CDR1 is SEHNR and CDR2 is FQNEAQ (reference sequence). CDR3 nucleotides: TGTGCCAGCAGCCTCCAGGGGAACGAGCAGTACTTC. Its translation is CASSLQGNEQYF.

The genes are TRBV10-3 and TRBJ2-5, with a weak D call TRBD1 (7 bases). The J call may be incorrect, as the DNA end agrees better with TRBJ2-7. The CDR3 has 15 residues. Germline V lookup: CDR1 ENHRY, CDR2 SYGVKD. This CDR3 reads CAIGATGDLRYEQYF. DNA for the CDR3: TGTGCCATCGGTGCTACAGGGGACTTACGCTACGAGCAGTACTTC.

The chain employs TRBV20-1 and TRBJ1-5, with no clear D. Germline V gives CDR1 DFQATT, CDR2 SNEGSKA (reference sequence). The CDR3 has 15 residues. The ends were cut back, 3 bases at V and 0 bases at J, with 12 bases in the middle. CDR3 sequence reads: CSARARGDSNQPQHF. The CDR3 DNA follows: TGCAGTGCTAGGGCTCGCGGGGATAGCAATCAGCCCCAGCATTTT.

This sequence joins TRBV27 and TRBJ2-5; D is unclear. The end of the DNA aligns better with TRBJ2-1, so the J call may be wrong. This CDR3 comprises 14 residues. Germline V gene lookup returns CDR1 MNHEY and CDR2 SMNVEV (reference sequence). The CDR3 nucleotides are TGTGCCAGCAGTCTACTGGCTGAAGGGAATGAGCAGTTCTTC. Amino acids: CASSLLAEGNEQFF.

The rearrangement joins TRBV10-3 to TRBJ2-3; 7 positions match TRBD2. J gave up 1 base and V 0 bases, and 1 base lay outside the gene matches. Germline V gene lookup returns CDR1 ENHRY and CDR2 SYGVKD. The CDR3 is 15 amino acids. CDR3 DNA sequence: TGTGCCATCAGTGAGTCCACTAGCGGCACAGATACGCAGTATTTT. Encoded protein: CAISESTSGTDTQYF.

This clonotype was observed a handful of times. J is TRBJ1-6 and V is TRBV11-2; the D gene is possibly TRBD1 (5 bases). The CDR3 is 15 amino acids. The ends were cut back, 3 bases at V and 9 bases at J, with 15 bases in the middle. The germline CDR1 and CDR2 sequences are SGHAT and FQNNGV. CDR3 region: CASSFRGGKGSPLHF. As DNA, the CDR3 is TGTGCCAGCAGCTTTCGGGGGGGTAAGGGTTCACCCCTCCACTTT.

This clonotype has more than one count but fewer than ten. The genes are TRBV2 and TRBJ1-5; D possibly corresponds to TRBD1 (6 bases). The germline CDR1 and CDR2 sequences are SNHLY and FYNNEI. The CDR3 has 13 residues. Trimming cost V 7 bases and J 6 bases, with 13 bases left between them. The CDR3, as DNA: TGTGCCAGCACGCGACTACAGGGTCAGCCCCAGCATTTT. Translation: CASTRLQGQPQHF.

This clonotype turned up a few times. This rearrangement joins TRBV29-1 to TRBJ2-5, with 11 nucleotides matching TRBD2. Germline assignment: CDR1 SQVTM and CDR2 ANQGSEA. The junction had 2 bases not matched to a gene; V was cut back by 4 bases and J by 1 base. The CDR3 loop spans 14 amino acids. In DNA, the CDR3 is TGCAGCGTTGTTAGCGGGAGGGTCCAAGAGACCCAGTACTTC. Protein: CSVVSGRVQETQYF.

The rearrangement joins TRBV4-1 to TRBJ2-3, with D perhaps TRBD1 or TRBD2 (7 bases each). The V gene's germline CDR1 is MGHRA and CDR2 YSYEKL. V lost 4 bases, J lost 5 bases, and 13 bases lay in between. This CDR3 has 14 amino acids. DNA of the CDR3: TGCGCCAGCAGCCTCGGCAGGGGGGGAGATACGCAGTATTTT. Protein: CASSLGRGGDTQYF.

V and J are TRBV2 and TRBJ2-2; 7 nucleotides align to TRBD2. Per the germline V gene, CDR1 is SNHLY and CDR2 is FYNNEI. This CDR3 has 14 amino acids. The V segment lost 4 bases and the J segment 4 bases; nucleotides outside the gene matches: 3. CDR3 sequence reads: CASSARLATGELFF. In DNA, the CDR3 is TGTGCCAGCAGTGCGAGACTAGCCACCGGGGAGCTGTTTTTT.

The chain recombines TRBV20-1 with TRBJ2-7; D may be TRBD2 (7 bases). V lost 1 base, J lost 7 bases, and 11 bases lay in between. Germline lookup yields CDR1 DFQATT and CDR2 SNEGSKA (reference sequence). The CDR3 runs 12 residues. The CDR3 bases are TGCAGTGCTAGAGTAGGGGGGGGAGAGCAGTACTTC. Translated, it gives CSARVGGGEQYF.

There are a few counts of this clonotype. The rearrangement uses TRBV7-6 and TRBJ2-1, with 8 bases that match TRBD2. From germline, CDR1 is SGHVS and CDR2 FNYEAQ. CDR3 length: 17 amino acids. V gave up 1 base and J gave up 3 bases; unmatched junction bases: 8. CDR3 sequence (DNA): TGTGCCAGCAGCTTAGGGGGAGCGGGAGCTATCTACAATGAGCAGTTCTTC. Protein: CASSLGGAGAIYNEQFF.

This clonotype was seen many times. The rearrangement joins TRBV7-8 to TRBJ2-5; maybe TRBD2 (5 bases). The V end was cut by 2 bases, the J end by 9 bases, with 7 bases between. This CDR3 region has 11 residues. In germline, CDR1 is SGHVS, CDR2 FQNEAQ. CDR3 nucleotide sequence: TGTGCCAGCAGCTTATCAGCGGCCCAGTACTTC. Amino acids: CASSLSAAQYF.

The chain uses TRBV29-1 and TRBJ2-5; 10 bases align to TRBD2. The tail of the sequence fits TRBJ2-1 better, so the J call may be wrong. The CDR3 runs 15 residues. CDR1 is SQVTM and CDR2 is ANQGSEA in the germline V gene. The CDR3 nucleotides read TGCAGCGTTGAACCTAGCGGGAGAAGGGGCAATGAGCAGTTCTTC. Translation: CSVEPSGRRGNEQFF.

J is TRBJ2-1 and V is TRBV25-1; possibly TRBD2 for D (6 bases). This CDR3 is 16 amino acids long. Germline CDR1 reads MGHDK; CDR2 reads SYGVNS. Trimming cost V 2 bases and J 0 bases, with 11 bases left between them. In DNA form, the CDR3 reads TGTGCCAGCAGTGAACCCCTCGGGGGCTCCTACAATGAGCAGTTCTTC. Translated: CASSEPLGGSYNEQFF.

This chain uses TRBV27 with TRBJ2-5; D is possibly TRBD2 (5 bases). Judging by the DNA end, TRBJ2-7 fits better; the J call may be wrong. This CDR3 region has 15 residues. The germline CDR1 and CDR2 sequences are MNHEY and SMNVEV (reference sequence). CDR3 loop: CASSLTLAYSYEQYF. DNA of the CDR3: TGTGCCAGCAGTCTAACTCTAGCATATTCCTACGAGCAGTACTTC.

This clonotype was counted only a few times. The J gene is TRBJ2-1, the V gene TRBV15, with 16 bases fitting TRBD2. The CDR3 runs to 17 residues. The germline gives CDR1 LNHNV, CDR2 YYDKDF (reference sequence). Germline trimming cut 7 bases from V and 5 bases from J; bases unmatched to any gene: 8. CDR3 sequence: CATKGLAGGRANNEQFF. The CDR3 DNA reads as TGTGCCACCAAGGGACTAGCGGGGGGGAGGGCCAACAATGAGCAGTTCTTC.

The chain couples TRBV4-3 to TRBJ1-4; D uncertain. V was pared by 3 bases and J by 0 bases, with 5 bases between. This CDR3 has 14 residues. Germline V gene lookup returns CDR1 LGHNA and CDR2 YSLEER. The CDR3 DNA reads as TGCGCCAGCAGCCAGGTCGCAACTAATGAAAAACTGTTTTTT. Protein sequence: CASSQVATNEKLFF.

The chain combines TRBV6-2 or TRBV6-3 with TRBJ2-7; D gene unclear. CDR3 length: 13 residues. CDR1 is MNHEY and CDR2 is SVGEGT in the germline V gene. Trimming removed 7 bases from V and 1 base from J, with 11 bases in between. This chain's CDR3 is CASIADRSYEQYF. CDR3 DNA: TGTGCCAGCATTGCGGACCGGTCCTACGAGCAGTACTTC.

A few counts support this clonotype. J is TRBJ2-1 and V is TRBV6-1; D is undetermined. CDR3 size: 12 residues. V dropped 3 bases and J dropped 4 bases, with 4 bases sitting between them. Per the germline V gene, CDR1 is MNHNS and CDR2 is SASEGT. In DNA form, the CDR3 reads TGTGCCAGCAGTGATCTATACAATGAGCAGTTCTTC. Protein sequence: CASSDLYNEQFF.

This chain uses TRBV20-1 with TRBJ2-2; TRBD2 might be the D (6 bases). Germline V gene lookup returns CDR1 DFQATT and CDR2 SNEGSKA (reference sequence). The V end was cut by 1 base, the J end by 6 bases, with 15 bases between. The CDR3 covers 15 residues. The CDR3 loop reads CSARASEGFAGELFF. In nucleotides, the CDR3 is TGCAGTGCTAGAGCCTCGGAGGGTTTCGCCGGGGAGCTGTTTTTT.

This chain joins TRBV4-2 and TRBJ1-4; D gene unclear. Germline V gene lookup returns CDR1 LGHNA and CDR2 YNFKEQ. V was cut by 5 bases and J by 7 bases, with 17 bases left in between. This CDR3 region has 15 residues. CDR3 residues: CASSARAAESEKLFF. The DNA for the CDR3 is TGTGCCAGCAGCGCCCGGGCCGCGGAAAGTGAAAAACTGTTTTTT.